This TCR beta chain was recovered during a study of siplizumab effects on memory and regulatory T cells. The V end lost 4 bases, the J end lost 6 bases, and 19 bases lay between the germline ends. Germline loops: CDR1 SGHNT, CDR2 YYREEE (reference sequence). This CDR3 comprises 16 residues. Assay used: immunoSEQ multiplex PCR; TCRdb lists only in-frame clones, some missing. The table has 75,000 to 100,000 clones, around 94% seen once. The receptor was derived from a human donor in good health. This chain links TRBV5-4 with TRBJ2-2; D may match TRBD1 or TRBD2 (5 bases each). Sequenced material: non-Treg CD4+ T cells sorted from blood. The CDR3 nucleotides are TGTGCCAGCAGCCGGTCTGGGGGAAACCTTGCCGGGGAGCTGTTTTTT. Encoded protein: CASSRSGGNLAGELFF. The whole variable domain, filled in from reference TRBV5-4 and TRBJ2-2, reads ETGVTQSPTHLIKTRGQQVTLRCSSQSGHNTVSWYQQALGQGPQFIFQYYREEENGRGNFPPRFSGLQFPNYSSELNVNALELDDSALYLCASSRSGGNLAGELFFGEGSRLTVL.